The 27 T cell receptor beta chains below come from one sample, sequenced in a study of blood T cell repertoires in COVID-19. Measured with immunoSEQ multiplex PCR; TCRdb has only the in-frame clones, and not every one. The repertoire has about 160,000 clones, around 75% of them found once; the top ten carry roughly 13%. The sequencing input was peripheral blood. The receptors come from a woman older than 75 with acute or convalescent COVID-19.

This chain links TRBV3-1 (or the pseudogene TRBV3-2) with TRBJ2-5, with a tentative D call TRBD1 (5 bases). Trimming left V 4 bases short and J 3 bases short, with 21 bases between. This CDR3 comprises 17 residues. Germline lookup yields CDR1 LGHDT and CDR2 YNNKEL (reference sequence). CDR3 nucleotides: TGTGCCAGCAGCCTTTGGGGCCTAGAAATGGGCAAAGAGACCCAGTACTTC. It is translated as CASSLWGLEMGKETQYF.

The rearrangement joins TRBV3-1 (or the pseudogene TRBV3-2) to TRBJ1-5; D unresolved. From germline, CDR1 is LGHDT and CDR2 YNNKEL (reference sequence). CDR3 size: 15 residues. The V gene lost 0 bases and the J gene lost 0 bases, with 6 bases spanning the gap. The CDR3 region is CASSQDRYSNQPQHF. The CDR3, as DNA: TGTGCCAGCAGCCAAGACAGATATAGCAATCAGCCCCAGCATTTT.

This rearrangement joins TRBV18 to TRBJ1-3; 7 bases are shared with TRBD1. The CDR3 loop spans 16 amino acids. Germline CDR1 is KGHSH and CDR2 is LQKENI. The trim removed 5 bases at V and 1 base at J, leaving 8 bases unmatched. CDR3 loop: CASSTGDNRSGNTIYF. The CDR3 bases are TGTGCCAGCTCAACAGGGGACAACCGGTCTGGAAACACCATATATTTT.

CDR3 protein: CASSEFQGAGTNEKLFF. CDR3 in DNA: TGTGCCAGCAGTGAATTTCAGGGCGCCGGAACTAATGAAAAACTGTTTTTT. The V call is TRBV25-1, the J call TRBJ1-4; D perhaps matches TRBD1 (5 bases). The CDR3 consists of 17 residues. Germline assignment: CDR1 MGHDK and CDR2 SYGVNS. The V and J ends lost 1 base and 1 base respectively, with 13 bases between them. Complete variable domain (other parts from reference TRBV25-1 and TRBJ1-4): EADIYQTPRYLVIGTGKKITLECSQTMGHDKMYWYQQDPGMELHLIHYSYGVNSTEKGDLSSESTVSRIRTEHFPLTLESARPSHTSQYLCASSEFQGAGTNEKLFFGSGTQLSVL.

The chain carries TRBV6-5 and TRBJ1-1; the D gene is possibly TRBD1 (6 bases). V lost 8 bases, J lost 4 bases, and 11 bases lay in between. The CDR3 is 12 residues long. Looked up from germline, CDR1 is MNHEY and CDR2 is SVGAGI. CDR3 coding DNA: TGTGCCAGCTTTGGACAGATCACTGAAGCTTTCTTT. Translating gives CASFGQITEAFF.

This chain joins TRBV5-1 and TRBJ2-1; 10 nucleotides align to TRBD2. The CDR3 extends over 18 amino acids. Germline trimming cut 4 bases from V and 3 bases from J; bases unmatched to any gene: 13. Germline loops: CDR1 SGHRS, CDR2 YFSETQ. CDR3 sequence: CASSLGRGASGGYNEQFF. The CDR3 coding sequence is TGCGCCAGCAGCCTAGGGAGGGGAGCTAGCGGGGGCTACAATGAGCAGTTCTTC.

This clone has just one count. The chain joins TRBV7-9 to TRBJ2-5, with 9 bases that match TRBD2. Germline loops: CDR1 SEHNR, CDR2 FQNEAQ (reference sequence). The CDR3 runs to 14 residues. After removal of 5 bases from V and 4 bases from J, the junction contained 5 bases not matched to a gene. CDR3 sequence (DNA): TGTGCCAGCAGCCTGGGACTAGCACTAGAGACCCAGTACTTC. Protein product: CASSLGLALETQYF.

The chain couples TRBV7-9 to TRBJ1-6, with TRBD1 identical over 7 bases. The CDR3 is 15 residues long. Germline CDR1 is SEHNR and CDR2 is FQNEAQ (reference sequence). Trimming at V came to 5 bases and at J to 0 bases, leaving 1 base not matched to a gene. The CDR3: CASSRDSSYNSPLHF. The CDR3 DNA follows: TGTGCCAGCAGCAGGGACAGCTCCTATAATTCACCCCTCCACTTT.

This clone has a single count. The CDR3 DNA reads TGTGCCAGCTCACCCGGACTCGATCTCGACTACGAGCAGTACTTC. Residues: CASSPGLDLDYEQYF. V is TRBV18 and J is TRBJ2-7; weak D call: TRBD2 (5 bases). The V gene lost 3 bases and the J gene lost 3 bases, with 15 bases spanning the gap. Germline CDR1 and CDR2: KGHSH and LQKENI. The CDR3 is made up of 15 amino acids.

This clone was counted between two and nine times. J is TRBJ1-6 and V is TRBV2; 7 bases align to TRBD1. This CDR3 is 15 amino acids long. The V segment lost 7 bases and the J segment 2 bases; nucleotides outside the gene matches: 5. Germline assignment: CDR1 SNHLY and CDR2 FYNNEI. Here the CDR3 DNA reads TGTGCCAGCATTCCGACAGGGACCTATAATTCACCCCTCCACTTT. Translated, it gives CASIPTGTYNSPLHF.

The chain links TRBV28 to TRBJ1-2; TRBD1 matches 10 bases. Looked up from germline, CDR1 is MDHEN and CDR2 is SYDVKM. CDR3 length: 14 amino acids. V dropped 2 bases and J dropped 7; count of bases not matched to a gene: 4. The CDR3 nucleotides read TGTGCCAGCAGTTTAGCGACAGGGGGCCGTGGCTACACCTTC. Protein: CASSLATGGRGYTF.

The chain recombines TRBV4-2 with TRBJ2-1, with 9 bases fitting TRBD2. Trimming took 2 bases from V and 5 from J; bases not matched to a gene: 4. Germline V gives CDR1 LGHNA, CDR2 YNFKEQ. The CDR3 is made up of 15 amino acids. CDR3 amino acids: CASSQTGLADNEQFF. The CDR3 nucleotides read TGTGCCAGCAGCCAAACGGGACTAGCAGACAATGAGCAGTTCTTC.

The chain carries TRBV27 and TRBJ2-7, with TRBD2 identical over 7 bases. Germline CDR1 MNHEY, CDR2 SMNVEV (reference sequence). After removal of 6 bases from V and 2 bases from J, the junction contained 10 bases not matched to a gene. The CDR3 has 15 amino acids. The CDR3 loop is CASSNPGGGTYEQYF. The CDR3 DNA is TGTGCCAGCAGCAATCCCGGCGGGGGAACCTACGAGCAGTACTTC.

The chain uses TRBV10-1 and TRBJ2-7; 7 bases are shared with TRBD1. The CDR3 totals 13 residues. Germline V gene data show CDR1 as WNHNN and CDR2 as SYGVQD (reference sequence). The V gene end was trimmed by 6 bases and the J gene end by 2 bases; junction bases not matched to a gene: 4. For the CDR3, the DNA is TGCGCCAGCAGCCCCCAGGGGGCCTACGAGCAGTACTTC. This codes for CASSPQGAYEQYF.

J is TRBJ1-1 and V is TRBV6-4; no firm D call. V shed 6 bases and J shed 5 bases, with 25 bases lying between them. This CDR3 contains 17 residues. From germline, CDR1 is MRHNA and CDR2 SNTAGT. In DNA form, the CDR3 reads TGTGCCAGCAGAGTGAGTCACCTATCTACCCCCTGGACTGAAGCTTTCTTT. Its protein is CASRVSHLSTPWTEAFF.

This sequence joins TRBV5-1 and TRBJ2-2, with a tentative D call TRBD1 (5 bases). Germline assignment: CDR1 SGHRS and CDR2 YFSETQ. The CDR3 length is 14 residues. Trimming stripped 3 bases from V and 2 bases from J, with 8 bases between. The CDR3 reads CASSSTGNTGELFF. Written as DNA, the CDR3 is TGCGCCAGCAGCTCAACAGGTAACACCGGGGAGCTGTTTTTT.

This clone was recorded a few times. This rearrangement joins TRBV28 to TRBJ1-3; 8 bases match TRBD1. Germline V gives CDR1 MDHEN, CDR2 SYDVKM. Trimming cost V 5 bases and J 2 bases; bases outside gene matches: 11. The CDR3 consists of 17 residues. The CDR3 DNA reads TGTGCCAGCAGTCCCGCCGGGAAACAGGGGGCTGGAAACACCATATATTTT. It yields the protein CASSPAGKQGAGNTIYF.

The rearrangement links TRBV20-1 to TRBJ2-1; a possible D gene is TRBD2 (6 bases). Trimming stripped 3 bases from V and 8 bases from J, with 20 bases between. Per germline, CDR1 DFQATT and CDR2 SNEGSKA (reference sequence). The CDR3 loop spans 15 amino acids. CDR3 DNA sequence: TGCAGTGCTAGTCTAACGCCGGGCCGCGGGGATGAGCAGTTCTTC. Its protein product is CSASLTPGRGDEQFF.

The CDR3 reads CASSYSEASGNTIYF. CDR3 nucleotide sequence: TGTGCCAGCAGTTACTCAGAAGCCTCTGGAAACACCATATATTTT. The genes are TRBV6-5 and TRBJ1-3; no clear D. Trimming removed 0 bases at V and 0 bases at J, with 6 bases between. The CDR3 runs to 15 residues. The germline V gene encodes CDR1 MNHEY and CDR2 SVGAGI.

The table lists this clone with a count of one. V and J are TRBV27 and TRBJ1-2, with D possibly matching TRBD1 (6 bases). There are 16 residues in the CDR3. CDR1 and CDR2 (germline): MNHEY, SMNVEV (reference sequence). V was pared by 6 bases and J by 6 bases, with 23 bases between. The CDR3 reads CASSSSDRQLVNGYTF. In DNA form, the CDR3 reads TGTGCCAGCAGCTCTTCTGACAGGCAACTCGTCAATGGCTACACCTTC.

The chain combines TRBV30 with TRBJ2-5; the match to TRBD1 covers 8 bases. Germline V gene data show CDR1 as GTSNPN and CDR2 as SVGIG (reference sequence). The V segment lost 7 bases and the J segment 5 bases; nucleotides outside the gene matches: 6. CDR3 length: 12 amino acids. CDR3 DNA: TGTGCCTTTGACAGGGGTGGTGAGACCCAGTACTTC. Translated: CAFDRGGETQYF.

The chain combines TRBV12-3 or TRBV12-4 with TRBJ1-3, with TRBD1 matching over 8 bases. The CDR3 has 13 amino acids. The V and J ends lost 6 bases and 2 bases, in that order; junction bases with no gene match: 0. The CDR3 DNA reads TGTGCCAGCAGGGGACAGGCTGGAAACACCATATATTTT. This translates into CASRGQAGNTIYF.

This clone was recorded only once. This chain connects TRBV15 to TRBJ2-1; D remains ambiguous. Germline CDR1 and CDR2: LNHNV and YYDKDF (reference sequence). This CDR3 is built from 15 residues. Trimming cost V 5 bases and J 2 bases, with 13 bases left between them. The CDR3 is CATSPGPGTYNEQFF. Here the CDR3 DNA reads TGTGCCACCAGCCCTGGCCCAGGAACCTACAATGAGCAGTTCTTC.

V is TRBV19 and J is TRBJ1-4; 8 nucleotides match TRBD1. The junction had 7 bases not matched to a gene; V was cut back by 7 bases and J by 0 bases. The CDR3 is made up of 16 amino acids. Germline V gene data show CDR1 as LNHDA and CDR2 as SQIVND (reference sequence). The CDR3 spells CASTFSQGATNEKLFF. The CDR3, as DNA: TGTGCCAGTACCTTCTCACAGGGGGCAACTAATGAAAAACTGTTTTTT.

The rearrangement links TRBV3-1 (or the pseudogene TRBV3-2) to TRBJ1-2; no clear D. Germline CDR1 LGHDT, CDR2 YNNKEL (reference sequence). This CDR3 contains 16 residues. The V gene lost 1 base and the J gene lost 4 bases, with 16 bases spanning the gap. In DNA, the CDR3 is TGTGCCAGCAGCCAAGTGGGCGACACAGCGGGCTATGGCTACACCTTC. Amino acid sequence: CASSQVGDTAGYGYTF.

Here the CDR3 reads CASSLGGDYLYEQYF. The CDR3 region has the DNA TGTGCCAGCAGCTTAGGGGGGGACTACCTCTACGAGCAGTACTTC. The chain is built from TRBV7-2 and TRBJ2-7; 7 bases align to TRBD2. CDR1 SGHTA and CDR2 FQGNSA come from the germline V gene. Trimming at V came to 1 base and at J to 3 bases, leaving 6 bases not matched to a gene. This CDR3 contains 15 residues.

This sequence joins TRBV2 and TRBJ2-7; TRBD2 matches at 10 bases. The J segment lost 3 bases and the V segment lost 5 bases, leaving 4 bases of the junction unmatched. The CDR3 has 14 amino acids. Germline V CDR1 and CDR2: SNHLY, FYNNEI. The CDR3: CASSSGGAIYEQYF. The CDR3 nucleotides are TGTGCCAGCAGTAGCGGGGGGGCGATCTACGAGCAGTACTTC.